These 11 T cell receptor beta chains came from one sample sequenced in a study of blood T cell repertoires in COVID-19. Sequenced by immunoSEQ multiplex PCR; TCRdb stores in-frame clones only, minus some. In the table there are tens of thousands of clones, over 70% of which are singletons. Sequenced sample: peripheral blood. These receptors were taken from a human donor in a cohort sampled during active COVID-19.

The chain carries TRBV5-1 and TRBJ2-5, with 8 positions matching TRBD1. The CDR3 runs to 16 residues. Germline V gene lookup returns CDR1 SGHRS and CDR2 YFSETQ. Trimming cost V 0 bases and J 3 bases; bases outside gene matches: 7. The CDR3 spells CASSLAGQGSKETQYF. CDR3 DNA sequence: TGCGCCAGCAGCTTGGCCGGACAGGGATCAAAAGAGACCCAGTACTTC.

The sample holds one count of this clone. The V call is TRBV3-1 (or the pseudogene TRBV3-2), the J call TRBJ1-2; D gene uncertain. The length of the CDR3 is 15 residues. Germline CDR1 is LGHDT and CDR2 is YNNKEL (reference sequence). The V end was cut by 1 base, the J end by 2 bases, with 11 bases between. The DNA of the CDR3 is TGTGCCAGCAGCCAAGGTTGGACTTCAAACTATGGCTACACCTTC. Residues: CASSQGWTSNYGYTF.

The CDR3 DNA is TGTGCCAGAGGGGAACTAGCGGGCACAGATACGCAGTATTTT. Amino acid sequence: CARGELAGTDTQYF. The chain uses TRBV3-1 (or the pseudogene TRBV3-2) and TRBJ2-3, with TRBD2 matching over 8 bases. The CDR3 covers 14 residues. Germline V gives CDR1 LGHDT, CDR2 YNNKEL (reference sequence). V trimming: 9 bases; J trimming: 1 base; junction bases outside the gene matches: 6.

This chain uses TRBV6-6 with TRBJ2-7; 9 positions agree with TRBD2. Unmatched junction bases numbered 6, after V lost 5 bases and J lost 1 base. This CDR3 comprises 15 residues. The germline V gene has CDR1 MNHNY and CDR2 SVGAGI (reference sequence). In DNA form, the CDR3 reads TGTGCCAGCAGTATATTAGCGGGAGCGTCCTACGAGCAGTACTTC. This sequence encodes CASSILAGASYEQYF.

The DNA of the CDR3 is TGTGCCACGCAAAGTGCTGTAACTAGGAGCGTGGGAGATACGCAGTATTTT. Translated: CATQSAVTRSVGDTQYF. V usage is TRBV15 and J usage is TRBJ2-3; TRBD2 might be the D (5 bases). V dropped 9 bases and J dropped 5 bases, with 27 bases sitting between them. There are 17 residues in the CDR3. Germline V lookup: CDR1 LNHNV, CDR2 YYDKDF (reference sequence).

The rearrangement links TRBV4-1 to TRBJ2-1, with 9 bases lining up with TRBD2. Germline CDR1 and CDR2: MGHRA and YSYEKL. After removal of 3 bases from V and 6 bases from J, the junction contained 15 bases not matched to a gene. The CDR3 totals 18 residues. CDR3 in amino acids: CASSHTQGSGRPPNEQFF. The CDR3 bases are TGCGCCAGCAGCCACACCCAAGGAAGCGGGAGGCCTCCCAATGAGCAGTTCTTC.

The chain combines TRBV18 with TRBJ1-1; TRBD1 agrees at 12 bases. Per germline, CDR1 KGHSH and CDR2 LQKENI. This CDR3 has 17 amino acids. J lost 4 bases, V lost 3 bases, and 9 bases had no gene match. CDR3 amino acids: CASSPNRGTGGFTEAFF. The CDR3 region has the DNA TGTGCCAGCTCACCGAACCGCGGGACAGGGGGCTTCACTGAAGCTTTCTTT.

V is TRBV12-3 or TRBV12-4 and J is TRBJ2-5; D is undetermined. The CDR3 sequence is 13 residues long. With 2 bases removed from V and 5 bases from J, the gap between germline ends came to 9 bases. This CDR3 is CASSLFLSETQYF. Here the CDR3 DNA reads TGTGCCAGCAGTTTATTTTTGTCGGAGACCCAGTACTTC.

CDR3 in DNA: TGTGCCAGCAGCTTCAGGGGGATCGGGGAGCTGTTTTTT. Translated: CASSFRGIGELFF. The rearrangement links TRBV5-6 to TRBJ2-2, with 7 bases matching TRBD1. The CDR3 consists of 13 residues. V lost 2 bases, J lost 7 bases, and 2 bases stayed unmatched. Germline V gene sequence: CDR1 SGHDT, CDR2 YYEEEE.

J is TRBJ1-2 and V is TRBV24-1; D possibly corresponds to TRBD1 (5 bases). Germline V gives CDR1 KGHDR, CDR2 SFDVKD. The V and J ends lost 4 bases and 6 bases respectively, with 11 bases between them. The CDR3 loop spans 13 amino acids. This CDR3 is CATSDQTGHGYTF. In nucleotides, the CDR3 is TGTGCCACCAGTGACCAAACAGGTCATGGCTACACCTTC.

In nucleotides, the CDR3 is TGCGCCAGCAGCTCGGCCGGGACTAGCGGGTCAGGCGGCACAGATACGCAGTATTTT. Translating gives CASSSAGTSGSGGTDTQYF. The genes are TRBV5-1 and TRBJ2-3, with 12 positions matching TRBD2. Germline V CDR1 and CDR2: SGHRS, YFSETQ. This CDR3 contains 19 residues. The junction had 12 bases not matched to a gene; V was cut back by 3 bases and J by 1 base.